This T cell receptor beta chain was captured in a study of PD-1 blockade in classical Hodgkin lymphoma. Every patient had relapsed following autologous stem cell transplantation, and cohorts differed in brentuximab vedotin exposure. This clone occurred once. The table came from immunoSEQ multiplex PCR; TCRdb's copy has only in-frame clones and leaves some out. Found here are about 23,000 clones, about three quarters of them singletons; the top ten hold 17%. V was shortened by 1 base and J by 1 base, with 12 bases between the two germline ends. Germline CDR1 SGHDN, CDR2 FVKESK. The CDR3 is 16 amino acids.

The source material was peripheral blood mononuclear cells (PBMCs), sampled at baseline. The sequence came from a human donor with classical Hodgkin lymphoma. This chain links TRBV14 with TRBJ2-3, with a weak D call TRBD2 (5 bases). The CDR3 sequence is CASSQGRPQGTDTQYF. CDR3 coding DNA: TGTGCCAGCAGCCAAGGGAGGCCCCAGGGCACAGATACGCAGTATTTT.